This T cell receptor beta chain was captured by sequencing in a study of shared clonotypes between healthy human individuals. Study in general: Per donor, CD8 memory used one plate, CD8 naive used two, CD4 memory used three and CD4 naive used three. Study results and caveats: Generally, naive subsets (rather than memory subsets) showed larger estimated richness.

This clone was detected only once. Its antigen is as yet unknown. The table came from immunoSEQ multiplex PCR; TCRdb's copy has only in-frame clones and leaves some out. In the table there are fewer than 1.6 million clones, about 98.5% of which are singletons. Per the germline V gene, CDR1 is MDHEN and CDR2 is SYDVKM. The CDR3 is 15 amino acids. Trimming shortened V by 6 bases and J by 2 bases, and 14 bases separated the two germline ends. Sequenced material: naive CD4+ T cells sorted from blood. Subset reported: CD45RA+ positively selected. The origin of this receptor is a young man in good health. The rearrangement links TRBV28 to TRBJ2-1; tentative D call: TRBD1 (6 bases). The CDR3 loop reads CASRRIWGPYNEQFF. The CDR3 DNA sequence: TGTGCCAGCAGACGGATTTGGGGGCCCTACAATGAGCAGTTCTTC.